This entry describes one TCR beta chain. Libraries were prepared by immunoSEQ multiplex PCR; TCRdb keeps only in-frame clonotypes and omits some of them. Of 2.3 million or so clones listed, roughly 93% were seen once; the top ten hold roughly 0.36%. This sample is part of a study of shared clonotypes between healthy human individuals. Germline V gene lookup returns CDR1 MNHEY and CDR2 SVGAGI. Trimming took 6 bases from V and 13 from J; bases not matched to a gene: 12. There are 13 residues in the CDR3. This TCR derives from a man between 18 and 29 years old in good health. Some clones in this sample may be carry-over from other donors' samples. Input material: naive CD4+ T cells from PBMCs. Subset given: CD45RA+ positively selected. V gene TRBV6-5 combines with J gene TRBJ2-5; 9 nucleotides align to TRBD2. CDR3 region: CASSYLRGGPSYF. The CDR3 coding sequence is TGTGCCAGCAGCTACCTGCGGGGGGGCCCATCGTACTTC.